This T cell receptor (beta chain) was sequenced during a study of cytomegalovirus exposure and HLA in healthy donors. Both 60 Vbeta primers and 13 Jbeta primers went into the PCR. The protocol was immunoSEQ multiplex PCR, while the TCRdb copy is restricted to in-frame clones and leaves out a portion. The profile shows more than 20,000 clones, 70% of them singletons. CDR1 and CDR2 (germline): SGHRS, YFSETQ. The trim removed 5 bases at V and 5 bases at J, leaving 8 bases unmatched. There are 14 residues in the CDR3. The chain employs TRBV5-1 and TRBJ2-5; TRBD1 matches 8 bases. The sample taken for sequencing was PBMCs. This receptor was identified in a woman aged 50 to 60 in good health and CMV-seronegative. CDR3 nucleotide sequence: TGCGCCAGCAGGTCTGCAGGGGGCGAGGAGACCCAGTACTTC. This sequence encodes CASRSAGGEETQYF.